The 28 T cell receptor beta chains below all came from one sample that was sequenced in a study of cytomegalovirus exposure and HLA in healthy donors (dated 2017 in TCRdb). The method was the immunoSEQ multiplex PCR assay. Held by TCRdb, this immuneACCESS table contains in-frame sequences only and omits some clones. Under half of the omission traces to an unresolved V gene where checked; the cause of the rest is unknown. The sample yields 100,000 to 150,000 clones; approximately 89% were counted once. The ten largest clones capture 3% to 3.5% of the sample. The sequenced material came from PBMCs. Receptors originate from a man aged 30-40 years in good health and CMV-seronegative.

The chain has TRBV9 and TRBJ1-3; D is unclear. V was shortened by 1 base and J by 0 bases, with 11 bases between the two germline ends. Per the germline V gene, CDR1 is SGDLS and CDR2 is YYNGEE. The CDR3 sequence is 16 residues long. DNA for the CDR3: TGTGCCAGCAGCGTATCGTTTCGGTCCTCTGGAAACACCATATATTTT. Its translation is CASSVSFRSSGNTIYF. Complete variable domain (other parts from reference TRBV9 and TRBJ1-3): DSGVTQTPKHLITATGQRVTLRCSPRSGDLSVYWYQQSLDQGLQFLIQYYNGEERAKGNILERFSAQQFPDLHSELNLSSLELGDSALYFCASSVSFRSSGNTIYFGEGSWLTVV.

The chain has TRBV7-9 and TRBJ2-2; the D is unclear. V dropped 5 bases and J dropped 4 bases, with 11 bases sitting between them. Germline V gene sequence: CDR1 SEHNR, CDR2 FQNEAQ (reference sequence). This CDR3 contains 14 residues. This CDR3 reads CASSHVSGTGELFF. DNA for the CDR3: TGTGCCAGCAGCCACGTTTCGGGCACCGGGGAGCTGTTTTTT.

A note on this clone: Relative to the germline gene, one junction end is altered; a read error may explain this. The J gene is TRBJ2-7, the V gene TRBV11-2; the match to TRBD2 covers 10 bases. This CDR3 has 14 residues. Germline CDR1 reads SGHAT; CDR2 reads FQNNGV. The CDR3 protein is CASSLAGGRYEQYF. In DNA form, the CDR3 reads TGTGCCAGCAGTTTAGCGGGGGGCAGGTACGAGCAGTACTTC.

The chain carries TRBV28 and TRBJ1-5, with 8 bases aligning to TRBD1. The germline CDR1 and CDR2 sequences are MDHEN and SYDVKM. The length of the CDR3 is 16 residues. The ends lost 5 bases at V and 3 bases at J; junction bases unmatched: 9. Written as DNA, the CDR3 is TGTGCCAGCAGTGGCCTACGGGACAGGCCCAATCAGCCCCAGCATTTT. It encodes CASSGLRDRPNQPQHF.

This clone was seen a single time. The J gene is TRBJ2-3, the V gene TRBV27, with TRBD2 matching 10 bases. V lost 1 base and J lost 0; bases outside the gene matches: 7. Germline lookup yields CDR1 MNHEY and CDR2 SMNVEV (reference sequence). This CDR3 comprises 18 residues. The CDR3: CASSLFPSGGSSTDTQYF. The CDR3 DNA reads TGTGCCAGCAGTTTATTTCCTAGCGGGGGCTCTAGCACAGATACGCAGTATTTT.

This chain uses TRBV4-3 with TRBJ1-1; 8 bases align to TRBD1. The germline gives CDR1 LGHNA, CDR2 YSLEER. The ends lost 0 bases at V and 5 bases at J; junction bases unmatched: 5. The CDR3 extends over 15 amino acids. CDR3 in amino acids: CASSQEDREWTEAFF. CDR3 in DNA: TGCGCCAGCAGCCAAGAGGACAGGGAGTGGACTGAAGCTTTCTTT.

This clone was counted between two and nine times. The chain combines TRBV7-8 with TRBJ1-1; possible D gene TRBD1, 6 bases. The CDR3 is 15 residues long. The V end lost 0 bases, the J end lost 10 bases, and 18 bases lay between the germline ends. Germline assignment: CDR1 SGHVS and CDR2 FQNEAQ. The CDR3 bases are TGTGCCAGCAGCTTAGCGGGGGCCCACCGCGCTGGAGCTTTCTTT. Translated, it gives CASSLAGAHRAGAFF.

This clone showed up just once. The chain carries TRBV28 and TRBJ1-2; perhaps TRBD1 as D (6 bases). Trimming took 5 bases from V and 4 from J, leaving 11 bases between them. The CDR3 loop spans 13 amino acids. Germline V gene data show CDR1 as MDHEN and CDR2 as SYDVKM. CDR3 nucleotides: TGTGCCAGCAGTACTGGACAGCCCTATGGCTACACCTTC. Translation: CASSTGQPYGYTF.

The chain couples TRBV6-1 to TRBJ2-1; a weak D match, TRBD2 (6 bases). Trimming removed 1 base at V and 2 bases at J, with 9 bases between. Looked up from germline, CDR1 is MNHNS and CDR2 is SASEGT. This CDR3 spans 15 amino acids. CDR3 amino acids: CASSEGGGPYNEQFF. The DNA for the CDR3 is TGTGCCAGCAGTGAAGGGGGAGGCCCCTACAATGAGCAGTTCTTC.

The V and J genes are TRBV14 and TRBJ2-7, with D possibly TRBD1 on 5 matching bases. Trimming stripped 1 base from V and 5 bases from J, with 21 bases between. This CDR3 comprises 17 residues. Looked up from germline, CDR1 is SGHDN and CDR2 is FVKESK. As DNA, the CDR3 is TGTGCCAGCAGCCAAGGCGGCAGGGCTACTTCGATTGACGAGCAGTACTTC. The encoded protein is CASSQGGRATSIDEQYF.

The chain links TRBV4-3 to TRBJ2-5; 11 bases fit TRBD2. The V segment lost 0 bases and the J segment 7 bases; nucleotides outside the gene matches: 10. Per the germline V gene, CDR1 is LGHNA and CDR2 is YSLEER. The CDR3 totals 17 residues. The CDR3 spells CASSQDWGLAVLRTQYF. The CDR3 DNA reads TGCGCCAGCAGCCAAGATTGGGGACTAGCGGTCCTCCGGACCCAGTACTTC.

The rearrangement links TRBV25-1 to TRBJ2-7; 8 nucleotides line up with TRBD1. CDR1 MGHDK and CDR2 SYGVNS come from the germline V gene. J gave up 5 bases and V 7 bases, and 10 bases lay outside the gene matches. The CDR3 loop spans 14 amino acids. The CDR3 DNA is TGTGCCAGCACCCGGACAGGGAATCGGGACGAGCAGTACTTC. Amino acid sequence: CASTRTGNRDEQYF.

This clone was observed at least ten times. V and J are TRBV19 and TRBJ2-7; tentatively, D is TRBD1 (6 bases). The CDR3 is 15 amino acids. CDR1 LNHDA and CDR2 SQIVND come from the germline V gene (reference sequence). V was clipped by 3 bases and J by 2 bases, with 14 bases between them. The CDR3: CASSMTGQTTYEQYF. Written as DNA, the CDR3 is TGTGCCAGTAGTATGACAGGACAGACTACCTACGAGCAGTACTTC.

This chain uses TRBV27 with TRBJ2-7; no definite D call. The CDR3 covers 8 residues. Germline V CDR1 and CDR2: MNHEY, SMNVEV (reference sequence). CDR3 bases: TGTGATAGTCACGAGCAGTACTTC. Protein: CDSHEQYF.

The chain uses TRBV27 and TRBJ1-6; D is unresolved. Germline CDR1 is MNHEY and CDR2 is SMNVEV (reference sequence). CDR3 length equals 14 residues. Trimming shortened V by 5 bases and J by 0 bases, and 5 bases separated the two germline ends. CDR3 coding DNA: TGTGCCAGCAGTCTCAGCTCCTATAATTCACCCCTCCACTTT. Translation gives CASSLSSYNSPLHF.

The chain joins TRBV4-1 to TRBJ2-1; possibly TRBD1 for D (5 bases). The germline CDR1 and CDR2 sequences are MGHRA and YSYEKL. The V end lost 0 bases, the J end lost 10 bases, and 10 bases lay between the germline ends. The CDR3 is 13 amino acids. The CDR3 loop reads CASSQDEGHEQFF. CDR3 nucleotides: TGCGCCAGCAGCCAAGATGAAGGACACGAGCAGTTCTTC.

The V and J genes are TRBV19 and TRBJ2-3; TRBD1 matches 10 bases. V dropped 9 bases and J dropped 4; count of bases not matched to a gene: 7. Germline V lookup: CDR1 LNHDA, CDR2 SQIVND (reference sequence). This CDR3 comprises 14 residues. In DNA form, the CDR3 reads TGTGCCAGCTCCGGGACAGGGGTGCCAGATACGCAGTATTTT. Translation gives CASSGTGVPDTQYF.

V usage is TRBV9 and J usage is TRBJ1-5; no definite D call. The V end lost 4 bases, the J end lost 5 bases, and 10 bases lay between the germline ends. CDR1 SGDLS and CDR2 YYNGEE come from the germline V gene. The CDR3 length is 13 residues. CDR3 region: CASSTSFDQPQHF. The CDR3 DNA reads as TGTGCCAGCAGCACCAGTTTCGATCAGCCCCAGCATTTT.

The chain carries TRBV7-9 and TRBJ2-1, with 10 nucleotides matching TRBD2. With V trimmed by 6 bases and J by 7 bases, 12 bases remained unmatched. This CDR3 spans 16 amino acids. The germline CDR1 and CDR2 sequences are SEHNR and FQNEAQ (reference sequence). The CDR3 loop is CASRPRSSGGPNEQFF. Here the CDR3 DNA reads TGTGCCAGCAGGCCCCGGTCTAGCGGGGGTCCTAATGAGCAGTTCTTC.

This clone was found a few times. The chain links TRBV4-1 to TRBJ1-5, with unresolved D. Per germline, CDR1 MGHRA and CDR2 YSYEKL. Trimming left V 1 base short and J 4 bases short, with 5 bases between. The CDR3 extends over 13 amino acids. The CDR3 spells CASSQGANQPQHF. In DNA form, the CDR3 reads TGCGCCAGCAGCCAAGGGGCAAATCAGCCCCAGCATTTT.

CDR3 protein: CASSLGGTAYEQYF. CDR3 in DNA: TGTGCCAGCAGCTTAGGTGGGACAGCTTACGAGCAGTACTTC. This chain connects TRBV7-6 to TRBJ2-7; 7 bases map to TRBD1. Germline CDR1 and CDR2: SGHVS and FNYEAQ. V gave up 1 base and J gave up 4 bases; unmatched junction bases: 4. The CDR3 extends over 14 amino acids.

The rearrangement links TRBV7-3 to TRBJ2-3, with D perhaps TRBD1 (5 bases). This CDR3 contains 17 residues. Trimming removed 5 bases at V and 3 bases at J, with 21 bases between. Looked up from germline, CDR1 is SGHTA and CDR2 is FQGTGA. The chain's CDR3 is CASSQNPLVGQTDTQYF. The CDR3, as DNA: TGTGCCAGCAGCCAAAATCCCCTTGTGGGGCAGACAGATACGCAGTATTTT.

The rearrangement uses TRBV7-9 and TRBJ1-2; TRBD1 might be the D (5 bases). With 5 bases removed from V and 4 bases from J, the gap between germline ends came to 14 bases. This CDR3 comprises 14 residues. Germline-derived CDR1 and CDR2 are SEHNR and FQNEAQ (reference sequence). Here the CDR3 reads CASSPPGVGYGYTF. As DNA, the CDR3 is TGTGCCAGCAGCCCCCCGGGGGTAGGCTATGGCTACACCTTC.

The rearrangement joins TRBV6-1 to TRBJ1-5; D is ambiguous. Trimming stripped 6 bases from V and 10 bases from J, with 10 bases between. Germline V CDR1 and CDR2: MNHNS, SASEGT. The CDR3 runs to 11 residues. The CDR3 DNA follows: TGTGCCAGCAGGGAGGAGGAACCCCAGCATTTT. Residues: CASREEEPQHF.

The CDR3 DNA reads TGTGCCAGCAGCTTCCTATCAGGGACTGAAGCTTTCTTT. Encoded protein: CASSFLSGTEAFF. The V call is TRBV11-3, the J call TRBJ1-1, with D possibly matching TRBD1 (5 bases). Trimming pared 3 bases from V and 5 bases from J, leaving 10 bases between. Per germline, CDR1 SGHNT and CDR2 YENEEA. The CDR3 length is 13 residues.

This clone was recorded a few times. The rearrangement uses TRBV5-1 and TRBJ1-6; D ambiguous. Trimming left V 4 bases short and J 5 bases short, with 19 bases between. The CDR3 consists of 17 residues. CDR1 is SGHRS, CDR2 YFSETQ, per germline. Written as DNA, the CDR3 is TGCGCCAGCAGCGTTGGGCCCCGGGCCGGGGATAATTCACCCCTCCACTTT. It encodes CASSVGPRAGDNSPLHF. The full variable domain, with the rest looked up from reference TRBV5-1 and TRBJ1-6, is KAGVTQTPRYLIKTRGQQVTLSCSPISGHRSVSWYQQTPGQGLQFLFEYFSETQRNKGNFPGRFSGRQFSNSRSEMNVSTLELGDSALYLCASSVGPRAGDNSPLHFGNGTRLTVT.

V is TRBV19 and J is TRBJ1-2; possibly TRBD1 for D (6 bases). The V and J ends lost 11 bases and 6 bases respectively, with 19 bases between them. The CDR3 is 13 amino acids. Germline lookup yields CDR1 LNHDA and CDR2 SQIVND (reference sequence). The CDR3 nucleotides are TGTGCCGCAAAAGAGGGTCAGGGGCATGGCTACACCTTC. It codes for CAAKEGQGHGYTF. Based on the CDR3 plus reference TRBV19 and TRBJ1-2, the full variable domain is DGGITQSPKYLFRKEGQNVTLSCEQNLNHDAMYWYRQDPGQGLRLIYYSQIVNDFQKGDIAEGYSVSREKKESFPLTVTSAQKNPTAFYLCAAKEGQGHGYTFGSGTRLTVV.

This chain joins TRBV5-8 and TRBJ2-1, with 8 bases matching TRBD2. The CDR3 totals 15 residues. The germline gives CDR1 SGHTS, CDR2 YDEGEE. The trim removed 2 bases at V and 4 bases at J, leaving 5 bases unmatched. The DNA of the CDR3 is TGTGCCAGCAGCTTTCGGGGGGGAGCATACAATGAGCAGTTCTTC. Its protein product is CASSFRGGAYNEQFF.